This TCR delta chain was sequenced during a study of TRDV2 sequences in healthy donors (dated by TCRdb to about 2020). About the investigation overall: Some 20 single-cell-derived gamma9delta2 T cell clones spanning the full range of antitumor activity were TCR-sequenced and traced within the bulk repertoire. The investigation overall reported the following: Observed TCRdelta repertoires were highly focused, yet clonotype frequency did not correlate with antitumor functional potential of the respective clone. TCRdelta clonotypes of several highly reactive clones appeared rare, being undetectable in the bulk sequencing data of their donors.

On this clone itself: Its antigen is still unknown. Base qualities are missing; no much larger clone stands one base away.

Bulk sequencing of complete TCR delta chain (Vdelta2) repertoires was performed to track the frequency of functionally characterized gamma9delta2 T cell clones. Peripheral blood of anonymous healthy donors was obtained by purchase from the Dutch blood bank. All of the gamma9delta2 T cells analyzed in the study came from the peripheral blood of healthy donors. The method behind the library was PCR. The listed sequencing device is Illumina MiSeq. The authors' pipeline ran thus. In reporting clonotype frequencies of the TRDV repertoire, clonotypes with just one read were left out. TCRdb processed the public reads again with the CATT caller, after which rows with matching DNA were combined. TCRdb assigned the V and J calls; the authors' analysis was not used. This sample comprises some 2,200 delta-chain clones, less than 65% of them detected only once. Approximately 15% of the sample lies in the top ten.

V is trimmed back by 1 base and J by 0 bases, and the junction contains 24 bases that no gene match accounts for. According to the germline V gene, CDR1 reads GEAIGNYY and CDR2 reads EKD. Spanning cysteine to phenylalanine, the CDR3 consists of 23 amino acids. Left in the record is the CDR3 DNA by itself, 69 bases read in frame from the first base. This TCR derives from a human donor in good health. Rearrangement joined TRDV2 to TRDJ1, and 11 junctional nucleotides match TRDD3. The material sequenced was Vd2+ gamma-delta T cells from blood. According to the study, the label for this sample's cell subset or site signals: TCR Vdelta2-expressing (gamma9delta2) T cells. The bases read TGTGCCTGTGACACGGGGGCCCTCCTCGCCGGTTTGGGGGATACGAAGTACACCGATAAACTCATCTTT. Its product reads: CACDTGALLAGLGDTKYTDKLIF.